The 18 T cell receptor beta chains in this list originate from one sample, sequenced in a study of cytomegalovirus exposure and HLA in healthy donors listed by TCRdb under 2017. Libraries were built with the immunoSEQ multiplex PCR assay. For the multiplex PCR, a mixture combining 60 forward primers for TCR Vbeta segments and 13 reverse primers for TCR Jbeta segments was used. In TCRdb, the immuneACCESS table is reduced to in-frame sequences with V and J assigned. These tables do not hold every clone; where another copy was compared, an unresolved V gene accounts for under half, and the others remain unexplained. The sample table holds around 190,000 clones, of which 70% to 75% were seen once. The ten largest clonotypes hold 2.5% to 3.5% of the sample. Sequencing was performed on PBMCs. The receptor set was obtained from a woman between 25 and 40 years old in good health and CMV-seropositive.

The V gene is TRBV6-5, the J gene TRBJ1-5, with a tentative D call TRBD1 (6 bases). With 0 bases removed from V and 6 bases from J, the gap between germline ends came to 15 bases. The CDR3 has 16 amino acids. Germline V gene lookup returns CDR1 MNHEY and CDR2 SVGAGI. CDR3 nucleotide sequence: TGTGCCAGCAGTTACTCGAACCTGGGGGCTGGTCAGCCCCAGCATTTT. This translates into CASSYSNLGAGQPQHF.

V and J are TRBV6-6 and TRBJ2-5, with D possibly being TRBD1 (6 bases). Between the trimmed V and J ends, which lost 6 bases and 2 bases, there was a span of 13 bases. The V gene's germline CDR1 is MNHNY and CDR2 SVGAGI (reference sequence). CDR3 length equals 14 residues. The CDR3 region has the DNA TGTGCCAGCAGCCCCGACAGGTATCAAGAGACCCAGTACTTC. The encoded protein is CASSPDRYQETQYF.

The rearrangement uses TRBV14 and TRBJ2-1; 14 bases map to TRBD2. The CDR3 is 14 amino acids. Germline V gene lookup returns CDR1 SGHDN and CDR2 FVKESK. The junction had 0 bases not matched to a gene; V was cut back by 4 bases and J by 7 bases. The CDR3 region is CASSRTSGRNEQFF. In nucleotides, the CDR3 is TGTGCCAGCAGCCGGACTAGCGGGAGGAATGAGCAGTTCTTC.

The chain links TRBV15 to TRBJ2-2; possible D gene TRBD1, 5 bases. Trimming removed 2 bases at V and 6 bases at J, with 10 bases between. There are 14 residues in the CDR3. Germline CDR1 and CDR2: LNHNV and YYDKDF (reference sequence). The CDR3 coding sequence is TGTGCCACCAGCAGACTGACAGACTCCGGGGAGCTGTTTTTT. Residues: CATSRLTDSGELFF.

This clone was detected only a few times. The CDR3: CASSSGSRPLNEQYF. CDR3 nucleotide sequence: TGTGCCAGCAGTTCCGGGAGCCGGCCTCTCAACGAGCAGTACTTC. The chain joins TRBV28 to TRBJ2-7; D is perhaps TRBD2 (6 bases). This CDR3 is 15 amino acids long. Germline loops: CDR1 MDHEN, CDR2 SYDVKM. The germline V and J ends were trimmed by 4 bases and 5 bases, with 18 bases remaining between them.

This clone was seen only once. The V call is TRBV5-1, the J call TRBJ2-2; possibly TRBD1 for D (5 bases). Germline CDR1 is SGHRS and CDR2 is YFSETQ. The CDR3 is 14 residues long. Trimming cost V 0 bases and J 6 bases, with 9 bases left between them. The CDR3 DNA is TGCGCCAGCAGCTTGGTAGGGGCCCCCGGGGAGCTGTTTTTT. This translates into CASSLVGAPGELFF.

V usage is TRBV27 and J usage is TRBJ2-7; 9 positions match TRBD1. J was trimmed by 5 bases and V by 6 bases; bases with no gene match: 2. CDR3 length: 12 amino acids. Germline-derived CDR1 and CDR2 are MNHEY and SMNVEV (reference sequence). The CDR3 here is CASSNRGHEQYF. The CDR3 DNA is TGTGCCAGCAGCAACAGGGGGCACGAGCAGTACTTC.

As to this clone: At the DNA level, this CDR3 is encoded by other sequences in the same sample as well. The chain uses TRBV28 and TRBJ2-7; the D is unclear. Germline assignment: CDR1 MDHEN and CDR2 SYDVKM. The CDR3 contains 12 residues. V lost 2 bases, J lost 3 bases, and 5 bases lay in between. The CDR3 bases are TGTGCCAGCAGTTTAAGGAGCTACGAGCAGTACTTC. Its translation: CASSLRSYEQYF. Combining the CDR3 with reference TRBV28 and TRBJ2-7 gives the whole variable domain DVKVTQSSRYLVKRTGEKVFLECVQDMDHENMFWYRQDPGLGLRLIYFSYDVKMKEKGDIPEGYSVSREKKERFSLILESASTNQTSMYLCASSLRSYEQYFGPGTRLTVT.

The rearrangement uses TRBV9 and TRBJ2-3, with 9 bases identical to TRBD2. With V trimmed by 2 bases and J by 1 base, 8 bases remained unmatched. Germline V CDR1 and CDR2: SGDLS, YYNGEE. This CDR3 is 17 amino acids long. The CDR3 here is CASSVTSGRWGTDTQYF. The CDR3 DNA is TGTGCCAGCAGCGTGACTAGCGGACGTTGGGGCACAGATACGCAGTATTTT.

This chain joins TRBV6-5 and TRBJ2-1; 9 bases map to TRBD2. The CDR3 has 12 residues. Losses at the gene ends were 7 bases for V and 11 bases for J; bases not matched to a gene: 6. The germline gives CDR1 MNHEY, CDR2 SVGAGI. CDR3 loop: CASTKAGGKQFF. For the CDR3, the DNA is TGTGCCAGCACCAAAGCGGGGGGTAAGCAGTTCTTC.

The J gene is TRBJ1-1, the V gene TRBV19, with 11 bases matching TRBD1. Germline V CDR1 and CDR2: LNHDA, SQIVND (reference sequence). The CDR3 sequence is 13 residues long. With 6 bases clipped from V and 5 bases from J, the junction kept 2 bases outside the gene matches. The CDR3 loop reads CASSGQGATEAFF. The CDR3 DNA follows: TGTGCCAGTAGCGGACAGGGGGCAACTGAAGCTTTCTTT.

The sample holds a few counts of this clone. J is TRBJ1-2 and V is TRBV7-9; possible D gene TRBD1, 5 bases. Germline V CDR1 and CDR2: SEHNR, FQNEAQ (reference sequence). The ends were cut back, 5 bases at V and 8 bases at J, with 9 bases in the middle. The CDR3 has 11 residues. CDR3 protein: CASSRNRGYTF. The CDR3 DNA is TGTGCCAGCAGCCGGAACAGGGGCTACACCTTC. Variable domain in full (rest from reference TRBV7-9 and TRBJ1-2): DTGVSQNPRHKITKRGQNVTFRCDPISEHNRLYWYRQTLGQGPEFLTYFQNEAQLEKSRLLSDRFSAERPKGSFSTLEIQRTEQGDSAMYLCASSRNRGYTFGSGTRLTVV.

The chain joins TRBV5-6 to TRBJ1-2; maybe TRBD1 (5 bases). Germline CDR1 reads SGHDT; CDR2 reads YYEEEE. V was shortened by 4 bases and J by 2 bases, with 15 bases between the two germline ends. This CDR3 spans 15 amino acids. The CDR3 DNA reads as TGTGCCAGCAGCCGTTACGGGGGGTCGAACTATGGCTACACCTTC. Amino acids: CASSRYGGSNYGYTF.

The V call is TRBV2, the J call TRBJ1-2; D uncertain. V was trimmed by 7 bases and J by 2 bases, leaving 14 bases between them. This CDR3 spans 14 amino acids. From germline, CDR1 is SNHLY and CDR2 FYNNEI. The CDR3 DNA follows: TGTGCCAGCATGTGGGCAGGCTCGAACTATGGCTACACCTTC. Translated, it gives CASMWAGSNYGYTF.

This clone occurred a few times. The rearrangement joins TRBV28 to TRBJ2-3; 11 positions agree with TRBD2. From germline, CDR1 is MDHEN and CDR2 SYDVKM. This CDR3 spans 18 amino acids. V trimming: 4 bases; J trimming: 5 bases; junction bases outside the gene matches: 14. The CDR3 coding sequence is TGTGCCAGCAGTTCACAACCGGGACTAGCGGCTGGGTTAGATACGCAGTATTTT. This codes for CASSSQPGLAAGLDTQYF.

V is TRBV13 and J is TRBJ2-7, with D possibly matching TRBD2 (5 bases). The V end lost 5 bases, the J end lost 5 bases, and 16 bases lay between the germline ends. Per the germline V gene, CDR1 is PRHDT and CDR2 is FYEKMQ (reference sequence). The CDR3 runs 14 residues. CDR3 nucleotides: TGTGCCAGCAGCCCAGTGAGGGCGGACCACGAGCAGTACTTC. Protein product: CASSPVRADHEQYF.

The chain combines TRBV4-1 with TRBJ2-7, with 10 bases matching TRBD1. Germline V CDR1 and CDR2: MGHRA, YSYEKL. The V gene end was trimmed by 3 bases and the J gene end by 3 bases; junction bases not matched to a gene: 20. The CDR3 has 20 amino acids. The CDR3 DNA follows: TGCGCCAGCAGCCACCAGACCCTAGGGGACAGGGGATCCCCTAACTACGAGCAGTACTTC. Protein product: CASSHQTLGDRGSPNYEQYF.

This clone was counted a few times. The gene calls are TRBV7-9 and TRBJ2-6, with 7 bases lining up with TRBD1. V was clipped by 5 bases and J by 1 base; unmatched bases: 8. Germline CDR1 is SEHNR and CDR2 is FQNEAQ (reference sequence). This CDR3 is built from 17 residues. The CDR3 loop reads CASSMSGQPSGANVLTF. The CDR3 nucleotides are TGTGCCAGCAGCATGTCGGGACAGCCTTCTGGGGCCAACGTCCTGACTTTC.